Presented here are 9 T cell receptor beta chains from one specimen sequenced in a study of control samples from healthy donors and cancer patients. TCRdb keeps only in-frame clones here, not all; method: immunoSEQ multiplex PCR. The top ten hold roughly 4% of the sample, which has some 150,000 clones, about 94% seen once. Sequencing was performed on blood. Receptor source: a woman in her sixties or seventies in good health.

The chain couples TRBV4-2 to TRBJ2-7, with D perhaps matching TRBD2 (6 bases). CDR3 size: 13 residues. V lost 4 bases to trimming and J lost 4 bases, with 11 bases between them. Looked up from germline, CDR1 is LGHNA and CDR2 is YNFKEQ. CDR3 in DNA: TGTGCCAGCAGCCGCCAACTAGCTTACGAGCAGTACTTC. Translating gives CASSRQLAYEQYF.

The V and J genes are TRBV7-2 and TRBJ1-1; a weak D match, TRBD1 (5 bases). Looked up from germline, CDR1 is SGHTA and CDR2 is FQGNSA. The CDR3 length is 16 residues. V lost 0 bases to trimming and J lost 1 base, with 12 bases between them. CDR3 DNA: TGTGCCAGCAGCTTAGCTGAGGGGCGGGGGAACACTGAAGCTTTCTTT. Translated, it gives CASSLAEGRGNTEAFF.

The V gene is TRBV7-2, the J gene TRBJ1-4, with a weak D call TRBD1 (5 bases). The V gene lost 6 bases and the J gene lost 6 bases, with 11 bases spanning the gap. Germline V gives CDR1 SGHTA, CDR2 FQGNSA. The CDR3 is 13 amino acids. This chain's CDR3 is CASRPGGDEKLFF. The CDR3, as DNA: TGTGCCAGCAGGCCGGGGGGTGATGAAAAACTGTTTTTT. The full variable domain, rest sourced from reference TRBV7-2 and TRBJ1-4, is GAGVSQSPSNKVTEKGKDVELRCDPISGHTALYWYRQSLGQGLEFLIYFQGNSAPDKSGLPSDRFSAERTGGSVSTLTIQRTQQEDSAVYLCASRPGGDEKLFFGSGTQLSVL.

The J gene is TRBJ1-6, the V gene TRBV3-1 (or the pseudogene TRBV3-2); TRBD1 agrees at 10 bases. V shed 1 base and J 7 bases; nucleotides not matched to a gene: 4. Germline CDR1 and CDR2: LGHDT and YNNKEL (reference sequence). The CDR3 extends over 16 amino acids. CDR3 sequence reads: CASSQGTGGGNSPLHF. The CDR3, as DNA: TGTGCCAGCAGCCAAGGGACAGGGGGTGGAAATTCACCCCTCCACTTT.

The chain combines TRBV7-9 with TRBJ2-6; D is unclear. Germline CDR1 SEHNR, CDR2 FQNEAQ (reference sequence). This CDR3 has 14 residues. The ends were cut back, 4 bases at V and 2 bases at J, with 6 bases in the middle. The CDR3 DNA follows: TGTGCCAGCAGCTATAGACCTGGGGCCAACGTCCTGACTTTC. This gives the protein CASSYRPGANVLTF.

J is TRBJ1-2 and V is TRBV7-9, with 8 nucleotides matching TRBD1. After removal of 1 base from V and 4 bases from J, the junction contained 5 bases not matched to a gene. Germline values: CDR1 SEHNR, CDR2 FQNEAQ (reference sequence). The CDR3 length is 15 residues. The DNA for the CDR3 is TGTGCCAGCAGCTTAGGTGGGGACAGGCTCTATGGCTACACCTTC. This encodes CASSLGGDRLYGYTF.

Remarks on this clone: The junction departs from germline at one end; a sequencing error may be responsible. The chain combines TRBV7-7 with TRBJ1-5; D possibly corresponds to TRBD1 (6 bases). The CDR3 consists of 14 residues. Germline V gene lookup returns CDR1 SSHAT and CDR2 FNYEAQ (reference sequence). Here the CDR3 reads CASRPGTPHQPQHF. Here the CDR3 DNA reads TGTGCTAGCAGACCCGGGACACCCCATCAGCCCCAGCATTTT. The variable domain in full, completed from reference TRBV7-7 and TRBJ1-5, reads GAGVSQSPRYKVTKRGQDVTLRCDPISSHATLYWYQQALGQGPEFLTYFNYEAQPDKSGLPSDRFSAERPEGSISTLTIQRTEQRDSAMYRCASRPGTPHQPQHFGDGTRLSIL.

The chain has TRBV12-3 or TRBV12-4 and TRBJ1-2; D may be TRBD1 (5 bases). This CDR3 has 12 amino acids. V shed 5 bases and J shed 4 bases, with 8 bases lying between them. CDR3 in amino acids: CASSPGSYGYTF. The CDR3 nucleotides read TGTGCCAGCAGTCCAGGGAGCTATGGCTACACCTTC.

The CDR3 nucleotides read TGTGCCAGCAGCTTTGGGGACACTGAAGCTTTCTTT. This translates into CASSFGDTEAFF. V gene TRBV5-8 combines with J gene TRBJ1-1; no clear D gene. V lost 2 bases and J 3 bases, leaving 5 bases between the germline ends. The CDR3 sequence is 12 residues long. Looked up from germline, CDR1 is SGHTS and CDR2 is YDEGEE.